The following is a T cell receptor beta chain sequence with its context. The entry originates in a study of T cell changes during pregnancy in multiple sclerosis. The CDR3 consists of 16 residues. The V and J ends lost 1 base and 2 bases, in that order; junction bases with no gene match: 5. Germline values: CDR1 MNHNS, CDR2 SASEGT. Produced via immunoSEQ multiplex PCR; TCRdb's table is partial and in-frame only. This repertoire shows 100,000 or so clones, about 94% found once; its top ten account for more than 1.5%. The specimen comprised peripheral blood, sampled after pregnancy. The V call is TRBV6-1, the J call TRBJ2-5; TRBD1 matches 9 bases. This receptor was identified in a female donor in good health, enrolled as a control in a pregnancy study. CDR3 bases: TGTGCCAGCAGTGAAGGACAGGGGGAGGGGCAAGAGACCCAGTACTTC. Translating gives CASSEGQGEGQETQYF.